This T cell receptor beta chain was identified in a study of T cell responses to AZD1222 COVID-19 vaccine. Some clones are missing from TCRdb's copy, which holds only in-frame ones; the method was immunoSEQ multiplex PCR. The data show over 70,000 clones, with 89% seen just once and about 9% held by the top ten. Trimming stripped 3 bases from V and 7 bases from J, with 19 bases between. The length of the CDR3 is 16 residues. Germline V gene sequence: CDR1 WSHSY, CDR2 SAAADI. General study points: Sampling that yielded the repertoires occurred only after the peak T cell response. Unmutated variant regions are reportedly targeted by nearly half of spike-specific TCRs. The sample set comprised mostly white British donors with more females, and clonal diversity was possibly underestimated.

To note about this clone: Its specificity is unknown.

Pooling of second doses given at about 4 or about 12 weeks was done. Sequenced material: peripheral blood, taken 28 days after the second AZD1222 dose. The sequence was collected from an adult who received the AZD1222 COVID-19 vaccine. The chain employs TRBV10-2 and TRBJ2-1; D gene unclear. The CDR3 bases are TGCGCCAGCAGTGAACGGCGGCCCACCCTGGGGAATGAGCAGTTCTTC. It encodes CASSERRPTLGNEQFF.